The rows below give T cell receptor beta chains drawn from one sample of a study of vaccination effects on CD4 cells after COVID-19. Sequenced by immunoSEQ multiplex PCR; TCRdb stores in-frame clones only, minus some. The sample lists tens of thousands of clones, around 70% occurring once. These receptors lack a known antigen. This specimen was CD4+ T cells from PBMCs cultured with HCoV-NL63 spike peptides, taken after COVID-19 vaccination. The source of these receptors is a human donor who received a COVID-19 vaccine. The CDR3 runs from the conserved cysteine through the conserved F or W. D genes are given only for firm matches. Rows give clone size only sometimes, using once, few, many, or a class for an expanded clone.

d_gene: TRBD2; abundance: NA; v_gene: TRBV13; CDR3aa: CASSLRTSGSNTGELFF
d_gene: NA; abundance: NA; v_gene: TRBV2; CDR3aa: CASRHDGVNEQFF
d_gene: NA; abundance: NA; v_gene: TRBV4-1; CDR3aa: CASSHPVGGNYGYTF
d_gene: NA; abundance: NA; v_gene: TRBV11-2; CDR3aa: CASSLVWDKSSGNTIYF
d_gene: NA; abundance: few; v_gene: TRBV18; CDR3aa: CASSTTAGNQPQHF
d_gene: NA; abundance: NA; v_gene: TRBV18; CDR3aa: CASSPLSGTPNTGELFF
d_gene: TRBD2; abundance: NA; v_gene: TRBV9; CDR3aa: CASSVGARSGNPKNEAQYF
d_gene: TRBD1; abundance: NA; v_gene: TRBV27; CDR3aa: CASSLWDRVEEQYF
d_gene: TRBD2; abundance: NA; v_gene: TRBV4-2; CDR3aa: CASSQKRDSYNEQFF
d_gene: NA; abundance: NA; v_gene: TRBV4-1; CDR3aa: CASSQPAGEQYF
d_gene: NA; abundance: NA; v_gene: TRBV7-2; CDR3aa: CASRGYHSNQPQHF
d_gene: NA; abundance: NA; v_gene: TRBV10-3; CDR3aa: CAISESEATQFF
d_gene: TRBD1; abundance: medium-sized; v_gene: TRBV12-3/TRBV12-4; CDR3aa: CASSGQGYTEAFF
d_gene: NA; abundance: few; v_gene: TRBV11-3; CDR3aa: CASSERGLPYNEQFF
d_gene: NA; abundance: NA; v_gene: TRBV3-1/TRBV3-2; CDR3aa: CASSQPSGVTSYGYTF
d_gene: NA; abundance: NA; v_gene: TRBV5-4; CDR3aa: CASSFEQGIYGYTF
d_gene: TRBD2; abundance: once; v_gene: TRBV3-1/TRBV3-2; CDR3aa: CASSQRTSGGATGELFF
d_gene: NA; abundance: NA; v_gene: TRBV29-1; CDR3aa: CSAKEGNEQFF
d_gene: TRBD2; abundance: NA; v_gene: TRBV7-9; CDR3aa: CASSTSLGGSRYEQYF
d_gene: NA; abundance: NA; v_gene: TRBV10-3; CDR3aa: CAMSAQVDSPLHF
d_gene: NA; abundance: NA; v_gene: TRBV10-2; CDR3aa: CASSSTVKETQYF
d_gene: NA; abundance: NA; v_gene: TRBV5-1; CDR3aa: CASSPNRRGAYEQYF
d_gene: NA; abundance: NA; v_gene: TRBV5-1; CDR3aa: CASSVFDRNEQFF
d_gene: NA; abundance: NA; v_gene: TRBV27; CDR3aa: CASSLFGSRDFTKNIQYF
d_gene: NA; abundance: NA; v_gene: TRBV10-3; CDR3aa: CAIRDYYEQYF
d_gene: NA; abundance: NA; v_gene: TRBV2; CDR3aa: CASRRTTAYEQYF
d_gene: NA; abundance: NA; v_gene: TRBV5-1; CDR3aa: CASSLAWGSGNTIYF
d_gene: TRBD2; abundance: few; v_gene: TRBV11-2; CDR3aa: CASSTSGTSDNEQFF
d_gene: TRBD2; abundance: NA; v_gene: TRBV11-3; CDR3aa: CASSLEWRGGSETQYF
d_gene: TRBD1; abundance: NA; v_gene: TRBV5-4; CDR3aa: CASSRDSYGYTF
d_gene: NA; abundance: NA; v_gene: TRBV2; CDR3aa: CASSDRGRRLAEDNEQFF
d_gene: NA; abundance: few; v_gene: TRBV19; CDR3aa: CASSTGGRETQYF
d_gene: TRBD2; abundance: NA; v_gene: TRBV2; CDR3aa: CASSASGGLSYEQYF
d_gene: TRBD1; abundance: NA; v_gene: TRBV5-1; CDR3aa: CASNTGVTRESYEQYF
d_gene: NA; abundance: NA; v_gene: TRBV7-6; CDR3aa: CASSLAQLGRGWRGNTIYF
d_gene: NA; abundance: NA; v_gene: TRBV7-9; CDR3aa: CASSLGGGPRDTQYF
d_gene: NA; abundance: few; v_gene: TRBV19; CDR3aa: CASSGQLYSNQPQHF
d_gene: TRBD1; abundance: few; v_gene: TRBV2; CDR3aa: CASSVDRGSQPQHF
d_gene: NA; abundance: NA; v_gene: TRBV27; CDR3aa: CASSGSVGELFF
d_gene: TRBD2; abundance: NA; v_gene: TRBV7-6; CDR3aa: CASSSMITSGRSYNEQFF
d_gene: TRBD1; abundance: NA; v_gene: TRBV23-1; CDR3aa: CASSQTQGSGTGELFF
d_gene: TRBD1; abundance: NA; v_gene: TRBV5-4; CDR3aa: CASSSGGRWYGYTF
d_gene: TRBD2; abundance: NA; v_gene: TRBV5-1; CDR3aa: CASSFRAGGTNNEQFF
d_gene: NA; abundance: NA; v_gene: TRBV7-8; CDR3aa: CASAPAPMALGEQYF
d_gene: NA; abundance: few; v_gene: TRBV6-5; CDR3aa: CASRGSFSGNTIYF
d_gene: TRBD1; abundance: NA; v_gene: TRBV4-1; CDR3aa: CASSQPGQGTEAFF
d_gene: TRBD2; abundance: NA; v_gene: TRBV7-9; CDR3aa: CASSFAGGNNEQFF
d_gene: NA; abundance: NA; v_gene: TRBV29-1; CDR3aa: CSVQGENQPQHF
d_gene: NA; abundance: NA; v_gene: TRBV10-3; CDR3aa: CAITPGSYEQYF
d_gene: TRBD2; abundance: few; v_gene: TRBV27; CDR3aa: CASSSLAGGAHEQFF
d_gene: TRBD1; abundance: NA; v_gene: TRBV7-9; CDR3aa: CASSLGPTGLTGELFF
d_gene: NA; abundance: NA; v_gene: TRBV5-1; CDR3aa: CASSLQQDMNTEAFF
d_gene: TRBD2; abundance: NA; v_gene: TRBV5-1; CDR3aa: CASSFGSAGRETQYF
d_gene: NA; abundance: NA; v_gene: TRBV5-4; CDR3aa: CASSLVGRDLYGYTF
d_gene: TRBD2; abundance: NA; v_gene: TRBV10-2; CDR3aa: CASKRREAGNEQFF